A selection of T cell receptor beta chains follows, all from one sample in a study of resident and recirculating memory T cells in vitiligo. Sequencing was performed with immunoSEQ multiplex PCR; in TCRdb, only in-frame clones are kept and a portion is missing. This table has around 70,000 clones, approximately 90% appearing once. Sequenced material: blood. The receptors originated from a male donor with vitiligo. CDR3s include the opening cysteine and the closing phenylalanine or tryptophan. The order of the fields is J gene, D gene, clone size, V gene, CDR3 DNA, CDR3 protein. D genes are given only for firm matches. Clone sizes are given selectively: once, few, many, or a class where the clone is expanded.

J: TRBJ2-5
D: TRBD1
size: NA
V: TRBV6-5
DNA: TGTGCCAGCTCGAGACCGGACAGGGCGGAGACCCAGTACTTC
CDR3: CASSRPDRAETQYF

J: TRBJ1-5
D: NA
size: once
V: TRBV5-1
DNA: TGCGCCAGCAGCTTGGAAGGAGGCAATCAGCCCCAGCATTTT
CDR3: CASSLEGGNQPQHF

J: TRBJ2-7
D: TRBD1
size: NA
V: TRBV5-1
DNA: TGCGCCAGCAGCCCCGGACAGGGGGGCTCCTACGAGCAGTACTTC
CDR3: CASSPGQGGSYEQYF

J: TRBJ1-2
D: NA
size: once
V: TRBV7-2
DNA: TGTGCCAGCAGCTTAGATTTCCGGCGCAGGGTGACCTTC
CDR3: CASSLDFRRRVTF

J: TRBJ2-1
D: NA
size: NA
V: TRBV19
DNA: TGTGCCAGTTCTCACAAAGGGACAAAATCCTACAATGAGCAGTTCTTC
CDR3: CASSHKGTKSYNEQFF

J: TRBJ2-5
D: NA
size: NA
V: TRBV5-4
DNA: TGTGCCAGCAGCCTCATTGGAGGGACCCAGTACTTC
CDR3: CASSLIGGTQYF

J: TRBJ2-7
D: NA
size: NA
V: TRBV5-6
DNA: TGTGCCAGCAGCTTGATGAAAGGACTCGAATACGAGCAGTACTTC
CDR3: CASSLMKGLEYEQYF

J: TRBJ1-6
D: NA
size: NA
V: TRBV15
DNA: TGTGCCACCAGCAGAGAACGGACACACTATTCACCCCTCCACTTT
CDR3: CATSRERTHYSPLHF

J: TRBJ2-1
D: NA
size: NA
V: TRBV21-1
DNA: TGTGCCAGCAGCAAAGTCGACATATACAATGAGCAGTTCTTC
CDR3: CASSKVDIYNEQFF

J: TRBJ2-5
D: NA
size: NA
V: TRBV27
DNA: TGTGCCAGCACCCCTTTAGGGGGTTCAGGGGCCCAGTACTTC
CDR3: CASTPLGGSGAQYF

J: TRBJ2-2
D: TRBD2
size: NA
V: TRBV11-3
DNA: TGTGCCAGCAGCTTAGAAGGCGGGAGAGGGGACACCGGGGAGCTGTTTTTT
CDR3: CASSLEGGRGDTGELFF

J: TRBJ2-2
D: TRBD2
size: NA
V: TRBV18
DNA: TGTGCCAGCGCCGGACTAGCGGGGGTAAACACCGGGGAGCTGTTTTTT
CDR3: CASAGLAGVNTGELFF

J: TRBJ2-1
D: NA
size: NA
V: TRBV19
DNA: TGTGCCAGTAGTACTGGCGGGGCTTACAATGAGCAGTTCTTC
CDR3: CASSTGGAYNEQFF

J: TRBJ1-1
D: NA
size: NA
V: TRBV13
DNA: TGTGCCAGCAGCCCGGGACAGAACACTGAAGCTTTCTTT
CDR3: CASSPGQNTEAFF

J: TRBJ2-1
D: NA
size: NA
V: TRBV4-1
DNA: TGCGCCAGCAGCCAAAGGAGGGTTGTTAATGAGCAGTTCTTC
CDR3: CASSQRRVVNEQFF

J: TRBJ2-1
D: TRBD2
size: NA
V: TRBV6-4
DNA: TGTGCCAGCAGTGAGGTAGCGGGGGGGCCCAATGAGCAGTTCTTC
CDR3: CASSEVAGGPNEQFF

J: TRBJ2-1
D: TRBD2
size: NA
V: TRBV7-8
DNA: TGTGCCAGCAGCTTAGCCGGCCTAGCGGGGGGATACAATGAGCAGTTCTTC
CDR3: CASSLAGLAGGYNEQFF

J: TRBJ2-1
D: NA
size: NA
V: TRBV6-5
DNA: TGTGCCAGCAGCCAGGAAGGTGTTGAGCAGTTCTTC
CDR3: CASSQEGVEQFF

J: TRBJ1-6
D: NA
size: NA
V: TRBV5-6
DNA: TGTGCCAGCAGCGGAGGGGGGGCAAGTTCACCCCTCCACTTT
CDR3: CASSGGGASSPLHF

J: TRBJ1-6
D: NA
size: NA
V: TRBV25-1
DNA: TGTGCCAGCAGTGACTCCGGGAGGCAGGGGAGCTCACCCCTCCACTTT
CDR3: CASSDSGRQGSSPLHF

J: TRBJ1-4
D: NA
size: once
V: TRBV5-6
DNA: TGTGCCAGCAGCTTGTTAGCTGGGTCTAATGAAAAACTGTTTTTT
CDR3: CASSLLAGSNEKLFF

J: TRBJ1-1
D: NA
size: NA
V: TRBV6-1
DNA: TGTGCCAGCAGTAACAGGGAGATTGAACATAGAGCTTTCTTT
CDR3: CASSNREIEHRAFF

J: TRBJ2-1
D: TRBD2
size: NA
V: TRBV9
DNA: TGTGCCAGCAGCCCTGGGGCTAGCGGGGGGGAGCAGTTCTTC
CDR3: CASSPGASGGEQFF

J: TRBJ2-7
D: TRBD1
size: NA
V: TRBV2
DNA: TGTGCCAGCAGTACATCCGGGACAGGGCTGCCCTACGAGCAGTACTTC
CDR3: CASSTSGTGLPYEQYF

J: TRBJ2-1
D: TRBD2
size: once
V: TRBV4-1
DNA: TGCGCCAGCAGCCCCCCAGGCCAGCGGGGGGTATCCTACAATGAGCAGTTCTTC
CDR3: CASSPPGQRGVSYNEQFF

J: TRBJ1-6
D: TRBD1
size: NA
V: TRBV5-1
DNA: TGCGCCAGCAGCTCTTTTACAGGGGAAAATTCACCCCTCCACTTT
CDR3: CASSSFTGENSPLHF

J: TRBJ2-3
D: TRBD1
size: NA
V: TRBV5-8
DNA: TGTGCCAGCAGCTTCTATACAGGGGGTGGAGCAGATACGCAGTATTTT
CDR3: CASSFYTGGGADTQYF

J: TRBJ1-1
D: TRBD1
size: NA
V: TRBV6-6
DNA: TGTGCCAGCAGTTACGGGGACAGACCTATGAACACTGAAGCTTTCTTT
CDR3: CASSYGDRPMNTEAFF

J: TRBJ2-1
D: NA
size: NA
V: TRBV9
DNA: TGTGCCAGCAGCGTAGCCGGCCCCGACTGGAATGAGCAGTTCTTC
CDR3: CASSVAGPDWNEQFF

J: TRBJ1-1
D: NA
size: NA
V: TRBV27
DNA: TGTGCCAGCAGTTTACTCGGGATTTCGCGAAACACTGAAGCTTTCTTT
CDR3: CASSLLGISRNTEAFF

J: TRBJ2-1
D: NA
size: NA
V: TRBV5-1
DNA: TGCGCCAGCAGCTCCACCGACTCGGACTCCTACAATGAGCAGTTCTTC
CDR3: CASSSTDSDSYNEQFF

J: TRBJ2-2
D: TRBD2
size: NA
V: TRBV9
DNA: TGTGCCAGCAGCGTAGGACCCGGGGGGGCAGACGGGGAGCTGTTTTTT
CDR3: CASSVGPGGADGELFF

J: TRBJ1-3
D: NA
size: NA
V: TRBV7-9
DNA: TGTGCCAGCAGCGCCGGACAGTCTGGAAACACCATATATTTT
CDR3: CASSAGQSGNTIYF

J: TRBJ1-4
D: TRBD1
size: once
V: TRBV5-4
DNA: TGTGCCAGCAGCCGACAGGGTAATGAAAAACTGTTTTTT
CDR3: CASSRQGNEKLFF

J: TRBJ2-7
D: TRBD1
size: NA
V: TRBV28
DNA: TGTGCCAGCAGCCCTTTTGGGGACAGGGGGTCCCACGAGCAGTACTTC
CDR3: CASSPFGDRGSHEQYF

J: TRBJ2-7
D: NA
size: NA
V: TRBV9
DNA: TGTGCCAGCAGCGTAGGGACAGAAAGCTCCTACGAGCAGTACTTC
CDR3: CASSVGTESSYEQYF

J: TRBJ2-7
D: NA
size: NA
V: TRBV5-4
DNA: TGTGCCAGCAGCTTGGCCGGGTCCGTCTACGAGCAGTACTTC
CDR3: CASSLAGSVYEQYF

J: TRBJ2-1
D: NA
size: NA
V: TRBV6-1
DNA: TGTGCCAGCAGTGAAGGGCACTACAATGAGCAGTTCTTC
CDR3: CASSEGHYNEQFF

J: TRBJ2-3
D: NA
size: NA
V: TRBV21-1
DNA: TGTGCCAGCAGCAAACTCGCACGTCCGCCCTCAAGGAAAAACAACCGGGACAAAGATACGCAGTATTTT
CDR3: CASSKLARPPSRKNNRDKDTQYF

J: TRBJ2-7
D: NA
size: NA
V: TRBV7-9
DNA: TGTGCCAGCAGCTTAGTCTCTCCGTTCTCCTACGAGCAGTACTTC
CDR3: CASSLVSPFSYEQYF

J: TRBJ1-4
D: NA
size: once
V: TRBV2
DNA: TGTGCCAGCAGTCCCCCAGGAGGAGACGCAACTAATGAAAAACTGTTTTTT
CDR3: CASSPPGGDATNEKLFF

J: TRBJ2-1
D: NA
size: NA
V: TRBV29-1
DNA: TGCAGCGTTGATAGGGGCCCCAATGAGCAGTTCTTC
CDR3: CSVDRGPNEQFF

J: TRBJ2-7
D: TRBD1
size: NA
V: TRBV4-1
DNA: TGCGCCAGCAGCCACCCCGGGACAGGGGCATCCGAGCAGTACTTC
CDR3: CASSHPGTGASEQYF

J: TRBJ1-2
D: TRBD1
size: NA
V: TRBV29-1
DNA: TGCAGCGTGTCCAAAGACCGAAGGGGGCCGACCAATGGCTACACCTTC
CDR3: CSVSKDRRGPTNGYTF

J: TRBJ2-3
D: NA
size: NA
V: TRBV7-6
DNA: TGTGCCAGCAGCTTGGTGAAACAGAATACGCAGTATTTT
CDR3: CASSLVKQNTQYF

J: TRBJ1-1
D: NA
size: NA
V: TRBV7-2
DNA: TGTGCCAGCAGCCCGGACACCTCTCGGGCTGAAGCTTTCTTT
CDR3: CASSPDTSRAEAFF

J: TRBJ1-2
D: NA
size: NA
V: TRBV7-9
DNA: TGTGCCAGCAGCTTAGGTCTAGCCCCACAAGATAACTATGGCTACACCTTC
CDR3: CASSLGLAPQDNYGYTF

J: TRBJ1-2
D: TRBD1
size: NA
V: TRBV6-4
DNA: TGTGCCAGCAGTGACCACACGACAGGGCGGTATGGCTACACCTTC
CDR3: CASSDHTTGRYGYTF

J: TRBJ1-3
D: NA
size: NA
V: TRBV11-2
DNA: TGTGCCAGCAGCTTAGCCCTAGCCTCTGGAAACACCATATATTTT
CDR3: CASSLALASGNTIYF

J: TRBJ1-2
D: TRBD1
size: NA
V: TRBV7-2
DNA: TGTGCCAGCAGCCTCGGACAGGGAGGCTATGGCTACACCTTC
CDR3: CASSLGQGGYGYTF

J: TRBJ2-6
D: NA
size: NA
V: TRBV9
DNA: TGTGCCAGCAGCGTAGCTGGCCGGAGCTCTGGGGCCAACGTCCTGACTTTC
CDR3: CASSVAGRSSGANVLTF

J: TRBJ2-1
D: TRBD1
size: NA
V: TRBV11-3
DNA: TGTGCCAGCAGCTTAGGGTCCGGGACAGACCATTTCAATGAGCAGTTCTTC
CDR3: CASSLGSGTDHFNEQFF

J: TRBJ1-2
D: TRBD1
size: NA
V: TRBV5-1
DNA: TGCGCCAGCAGCTTGGTGGGACGGACAGGGCTTAACTATGGCTACACCTTC
CDR3: CASSLVGRTGLNYGYTF